These 9 T cell receptor beta chains came from one sample sequenced in a study of cytotoxic CD8 clonotypes in ibrutinib-treated CLL. Some clones are missing from TCRdb's copy, which holds only in-frame ones; the method was immunoSEQ multiplex PCR. The profile covers under 300,000 clones, with roughly four fifths appearing a single time and about 5.3% taken by the ten largest. The sequencing here drew on PBMCs, taken at disease progression, from a patient treated with ibrutinib. Source of these receptors: a human donor with chronic lymphocytic leukemia.

This clone appeared once. The J gene is TRBJ2-3, the V gene TRBV29-1; D unclear. The length of the CDR3 is 14 residues. CDR1 and CDR2 (germline): SQVTM, ANQGSEA. Between the trimmed V and J ends, which lost 6 bases and 2 bases, there was a span of 15 bases. CDR3 nucleotides: TGCAGCGTAAGGACCCAACCATACACAGATACGCAGTATTTT. Its protein product is CSVRTQPYTDTQYF.

This chain uses TRBV18 with TRBJ2-5; TRBD2 aligns across 10 bases. Germline V gene lookup returns CDR1 KGHSH and CDR2 LQKENI. The J segment lost 3 bases and the V segment lost 1 base, leaving 5 bases of the junction unmatched. This CDR3 spans 16 amino acids. CDR3 sequence (DNA): TGTGCCAGCTCACCACGAGGTCTAGCGGGAGAAGAGACCCAGTACTTC. Translating gives CASSPRGLAGEETQYF.

The chain carries TRBV7-2 and TRBJ1-2, with TRBD1 identical over 8 bases. The V segment lost 6 bases and the J segment 7 bases; nucleotides outside the gene matches: 10. The CDR3 contains 14 residues. From germline, CDR1 is SGHTA and CDR2 FQGNSA. The CDR3 protein is CASRPDRGSGGYTF. Here the CDR3 DNA reads TGTGCCAGCAGACCAGACAGGGGTTCGGGTGGCTACACCTTC.

The gene calls are TRBV5-8 and TRBJ1-4, with TRBD1 as a possible D gene (6 bases). Per germline, CDR1 SGHTS and CDR2 YDEGEE. Trimming pared 4 bases from V and 4 bases from J, leaving 11 bases between. This CDR3 is built from 14 residues. CDR3 coding DNA: TGTGCCAGCAGCCGCGGACAGAATAATGAAAAACTGTTTTTT. Translation: CASSRGQNNEKLFF.

The chain combines TRBV10-3 with TRBJ1-2; 10 nucleotides match TRBD1. The J segment lost 4 bases and the V segment lost 8 bases, leaving 7 bases of the junction unmatched. CDR1 is ENHRY and CDR2 is SYGVKD in the germline V gene. The CDR3 sequence is 14 residues long. For the CDR3, the DNA is TGTGCCATCGGACAGGGGGTTAATAGCTATGGCTACACCTTC. It specifies CAIGQGVNSYGYTF.

The rearrangement joins TRBV20-1 to TRBJ2-1, with D tentatively TRBD2 (5 bases). Germline V lookup: CDR1 DFQATT, CDR2 SNEGSKA (reference sequence). This CDR3 contains 11 residues. The V and J ends lost 6 bases and 9 bases respectively, with 12 bases between them. The CDR3, as DNA: TGCAGTGCCAACGGACTGGGTGAGCAGTTCTTC. Its translation is CSANGLGEQFF.

The chain employs TRBV4-2 and TRBJ2-5, with 10 bases fitting TRBD2. The junction had 18 bases not matched to a gene; V was cut back by 0 bases and J by 5 bases. Germline V gene lookup returns CDR1 LGHNA and CDR2 YNFKEQ. The CDR3 is made up of 20 amino acids. CDR3 DNA sequence: TGTGCCAGCAGCCAAGAAGGGGTGGTTTTTAGCGGGGGGAGAATTGAGACCCAGTACTTC. Residues: CASSQEGVVFSGGRIETQYF.

This rearrangement joins TRBV5-1 to TRBJ2-3, with TRBD2 matching over 10 bases. Unmatched junction bases numbered 8, after V lost 3 bases and J lost 4 bases. From germline, CDR1 is SGHRS and CDR2 YFSETQ. This CDR3 spans 16 amino acids. CDR3 residues: CASSYHILAGSDTQYF. In DNA, the CDR3 is TGCGCCAGCAGCTACCATATACTAGCGGGATCAGATACGCAGTATTTT.

The V gene is TRBV19, the J gene TRBJ2-2, with D tentatively TRBD2 (6 bases). Germline V gene sequence: CDR1 LNHDA, CDR2 SQIVND (reference sequence). The V end lost 5 bases, the J end lost 6 bases, and 16 bases lay between the germline ends. The CDR3 is 15 amino acids. As DNA, the CDR3 is TGTGCCAGTAGTCCAGGCTTGCGGGGACCCGGGGAGCTGTTTTTT. Translating it yields CASSPGLRGPGELFF.